These 30 T cell receptor beta chains were all obtained from the same sample, sequenced in a study of CD8+CD57+ T cells in acquired aplastic anemia (dated by TCRdb to 2017 to 2018). Sequencing was carried out with an Illumina HiSeq 2000. TCR beta VDJ combination and CDR3 sequence profiling used genomic DNA as the template. TCRdb reanalyzed the raw reads on its own, using fastp at Q25 for trimming and MiXCR for clone calling, and kept in-frame beta chains. Rows matching on CDR3 protein sequence are summarized as one entry with the most common DNA and genes. The sample table contains 150,000 to 200,000 distinct CDR3 sequences; only one count was recorded for 60% to 80% of them. The biggest ten clones account for 45% to 60% of the sample. Patients chosen for sequencing had shown expansion of CD8+CD57+ cells by flow cytometry. The sequencing sample was made of sorted CD4+, CD8+, or CD8+CD57+ T cells (not recorded which) from PBMCs. These receptors came from a human donor with aplastic anemia.

As for this clonotype: An end of the junction differs from the germline gene, which may be a read error. The genes are TRBV7-7 and TRBJ2-1; 10 bases align to TRBD2. CDR3 size: 16 residues. The germline V gene has CDR1 SSHAT and CDR2 FNYEAQ (reference sequence). CDR3 region: CASSPESGRATNEQFF. The CDR3, as DNA: TGTGCTAGCAGCCCAGAAAGCGGGAGGGCCACGAATGAGCAGTTCTTC.

The rearrangement joins TRBV10-3 to TRBJ2-7; D is undetermined. Germline values: CDR1 ENHRY, CDR2 SYGVKD. With 0 bases removed from V and 3 bases from J, the gap between germline ends came to 3 bases. This CDR3 comprises 12 residues. DNA of the CDR3: TGTGCCATCAGTGAGTCCCGCTACGAGCAGTACTTC. This gives the protein CAISESRYEQYF.

This clonotype was seen once. The chain carries TRBV10-3 and TRBJ2-7; 9 nucleotides line up with TRBD2. Germline V gives CDR1 ENHRY, CDR2 SYGVKD. There are 16 residues in the CDR3. V was clipped by 6 bases and J by 4 bases; unmatched bases: 13. The CDR3 DNA reads TGTGCCATCAGGCCGGGGGGCGGGAGGGTCCCATACGAGCAGTACTTC. It translates to CAIRPGGGRVPYEQYF.

The chain couples TRBV20-1 to TRBJ2-1; 11 bases line up with TRBD2. V was pared by 1 base and J by 4 bases, with 3 bases of the junction left unmatched. CDR1 is DFQATT, CDR2 SNEGSKA, per germline (reference sequence). This CDR3 has 15 amino acids. The CDR3 DNA is TGCAGTGCTAGAGCAACTAGCGGGAGATACAATGAGCAGTTCTTC. It is translated as CSARATSGRYNEQFF.

The gene calls are TRBV19 and TRBJ2-1, with D perhaps TRBD1 (6 bases). CDR1 and CDR2 (germline): LNHDA, SQIVND (reference sequence). The CDR3 is 15 residues long. V was clipped by 2 bases and J by 7 bases, with 15 bases between them. The CDR3 DNA is TGTGCCAGTAGTATACTGGGGGCAAATTCGAATGAGCAGTTCTTC. This gives the protein CASSILGANSNEQFF.

This chain joins TRBV9 and TRBJ2-1; D is tentatively TRBD1 or TRBD2 (5 bases each). Germline lookup yields CDR1 SGDLS and CDR2 YYNGEE. V lost 3 bases and J lost 6, with 13 bases in between. This CDR3 region has 14 residues. CDR3 amino acids: CASSAGTRGNEQFF. The CDR3 DNA sequence: TGTGCCAGCAGCGCCGGGACCCGGGGCAATGAGCAGTTCTTC.

The chain carries TRBV20-1 and TRBJ2-4; no reliable D call. V lost 7 bases to trimming and J lost 0 bases, with 7 bases between them. This CDR3 is 12 amino acids long. The germline V gene encodes CDR1 DFQATT and CDR2 SNEGSKA (reference sequence). CDR3 in DNA: TGCAGTGTACTGGGAGCCAAAAACATTCAGTACTTC. Translation gives CSVLGAKNIQYF.

This chain joins TRBV29-1 and TRBJ1-1; unclear D gene. The CDR3 runs 14 residues. CDR1 and CDR2 (germline): SQVTM, ANQGSEA. Trimming shortened V by 4 bases and J by 3 bases, and 15 bases separated the two germline ends. CDR3 DNA: TGCAGCGTTGCTAGACTGGACGCCGACACTGAAGCTTTCTTT. It codes for CSVARLDADTEAFF. The full variable domain, with the rest looked up from reference TRBV29-1 and TRBJ1-1, is SAVISQKPSRDICQRGTSLTIQCQVDSQVTMMFWYRQQPGQSLTLIATANQGSEATYESGFVIDKFPISRPNLTFSTLTVSNMSPEDSSIYLCSVARLDADTEAFFGQGTRLTVV.

The table lists this clonotype with a count of one. J is TRBJ2-7 and V is TRBV4-3; D is ambiguous. This CDR3 comprises 15 residues. Germline values: CDR1 LGHNA, CDR2 YSLEER. The ends were cut back, 0 bases at V and 3 bases at J, with 12 bases in the middle. The CDR3 sequence: CASSQDLGTYYEQYF. CDR3 nucleotide sequence: TGCGCCAGCAGCCAAGATCTGGGAACTTACTACGAGCAGTACTTC.

CDR3 sequence: CATSDLDNTDTQYF. CDR3 DNA sequence: TGTGCCACCAGTGACCTGGACAACACAGATACGCAGTATTTT. The chain recombines TRBV24-1 with TRBJ2-3; possible D gene TRBD1, 5 bases. Trimming took 4 bases from V and 2 from J, leaving 9 bases between them. CDR1 KGHDR and CDR2 SFDVKD come from the germline V gene. CDR3 size: 14 residues.

In this sample, this clonotype turned up many times. A single base separates this from a much larger clone, so it may be a read error. The genes are TRBV15 and TRBJ1-1, with D tentatively TRBD1 (6 bases). From germline, CDR1 is LNHNV and CDR2 YYDKDF (reference sequence). The CDR3 has 13 amino acids. Trimming pared 8 bases from V and 3 bases from J, leaving 13 bases between. CDR3 sequence: CATSPGADTEAFF. Written as DNA, the CDR3 is TGTGCCACCTCCCCGGGGGCGGACACTGAAGCTTTCTTT.

V usage is TRBV2 and J usage is TRBJ2-2, with D unclear. Germline V CDR1 and CDR2: SNHLY, FYNNEI. The CDR3 contains 13 residues. V was clipped by 4 bases and J by 5 bases, with 8 bases between them. The CDR3 sequence is CASSVQATGELFF. The CDR3 DNA reads as TGTGCCAGCAGTGTTCAAGCTACCGGGGAGCTGTTTTTT.

V is TRBV15 and J is TRBJ2-5, with 7 bases aligning to TRBD1. This CDR3 spans 14 amino acids. With 5 bases clipped from V and 1 base from J, the junction kept 4 bases outside the gene matches. The germline V gene has CDR1 LNHNV and CDR2 YYDKDF (reference sequence). The CDR3 spells CATSPDRVQETQYF. CDR3 DNA: TGTGCCACCAGCCCCGACAGGGTCCAAGAGACCCAGTACTTC.

The V gene is TRBV14, the J gene TRBJ2-3, with 8 bases identical to TRBD2. Germline lookup yields CDR1 SGHDN and CDR2 FVKESK. The V and J ends lost 4 bases and 2 bases, in that order; junction bases with no gene match: 14. There are 18 residues in the CDR3. The CDR3 region is CASSLDSGAFFDTDTQYF. Written as DNA, the CDR3 is TGTGCCAGCAGCCTCGATAGCGGGGCCTTCTTTGACACAGATACGCAGTATTTT.

The chain recombines TRBV10-2 with TRBJ2-1, with a tentative D call TRBD2 (6 bases). Germline CDR1 WSHSY, CDR2 SAAADI. This CDR3 has 13 amino acids. V was trimmed by 8 bases and J by 5 bases, leaving 13 bases between them. CDR3 protein: CASLPGADNEQFF. DNA of the CDR3: TGCGCCAGCCTCCCGGGAGCAGACAATGAGCAGTTCTTC.

As for this clonotype: At one boundary the junction diverges from the germline segment, which might be a read error. This chain joins TRBV20-1 and TRBJ2-7; D uncertain. The CDR3 totals 13 residues. Germline V CDR1 and CDR2: DFQATT, SNEGSKA (reference sequence). The CDR3 region has the DNA TGCAGTGCTAGAGATCCTAGAACCTACGCGCAGTACTTC. It codes for CSARDPRTYAQYF.

This chain's CDR3 is CASSDSPSDPRRGEQFF. CDR3 bases: TGTGCCAGCAGCGACTCCCCCTCGGACCCGCGCCGGGGTGAGCAGTTCTTC. The chain recombines TRBV7-9 with TRBJ2-1; perhaps TRBD2 as D (5 bases). CDR1 SEHNR and CDR2 FQNEAQ come from the germline V gene (reference sequence). This CDR3 is 17 amino acids long. V lost 5 bases and J 9 bases, leaving 26 bases between the germline ends.

The chain recombines TRBV5-8 with TRBJ1-6; D remains unclear. Trimming removed 0 bases from V and 4 bases from J, with 5 bases in between. The V gene's germline CDR1 is SGHTS and CDR2 YDEGEE. This CDR3 spans 14 amino acids. Here the CDR3 reads CASSLEVYNSPLHF. The CDR3 DNA sequence: TGTGCCAGCAGCTTGGAGGTGTATAATTCACCCCTCCACTTT. The variable domain in full, completed from reference TRBV5-8 and TRBJ1-6, reads EAGVTQSPTHLIKTRGQQATLRCSPISGHTSVYWYQQALGLGLQFLLWYDEGEERNRGNFPPRFSGRQFPNYSSELNVNALELEDSALYLCASSLEVYNSPLHFGNGTRLTVT.

V gene TRBV5-4 combines with J gene TRBJ2-1; weak D call: TRBD2 (7 bases). The V gene's germline CDR1 is SGHNT and CDR2 YYREEE (reference sequence). The CDR3 is 13 residues long. Trimming left V 4 bases short and J 10 bases short, with 15 bases between. The DNA for the CDR3 is TGTGCCAGCAGCCGGGGGGCGCTGCCCGAGCAGTTCTTC. Protein sequence: CASSRGALPEQFF.

This clonotype appeared a few times. The chain joins TRBV9 to TRBJ2-1; either TRBD1 or TRBD2 may fit D (6 bases each). Per germline, CDR1 SGDLS and CDR2 YYNGEE. Trimming removed 4 bases from V and 8 bases from J, with 13 bases in between. CDR3 size: 13 residues. CDR3 region: CASSPGGPHEQFF. The CDR3 DNA sequence: TGTGCCAGCAGCCCTGGGGGGCCCCATGAGCAGTTCTTC.

The CDR3 sequence: CASSSSTTEYNKQFF. CDR3 nucleotides: TGTGCCAGCAGCTCATCCACGACGGAGTATAATAAGCAGTTCTTC. The chain joins TRBV7-2 to TRBJ2-1; D is ambiguous. This CDR3 spans 15 amino acids. From germline, CDR1 is SGHTA and CDR2 FQGNSA. V dropped 4 bases and J dropped 11 bases, with 21 bases sitting between them.

The chain uses TRBV7-6 and TRBJ1-3; possibly TRBD1 for D (6 bases). With 6 bases removed from V and 1 base from J, the gap between germline ends came to 13 bases. The germline gives CDR1 SGHVS, CDR2 FNYEAQ. The CDR3 loop spans 15 amino acids. The CDR3 here is CASSRRQASGNTIYF. Here the CDR3 DNA reads TGTGCCAGCAGTCGTAGACAGGCGTCTGGAAACACCATATATTTT.

The count of this clonotype is one. The V call is TRBV7-9, the J call TRBJ2-7; D uncertain. Trimming left V 0 bases short and J 6 bases short, with 6 bases between. CDR3 length: 12 residues. CDR1 is SEHNR, CDR2 FQNEAQ, per germline (reference sequence). The CDR3 is CASSLAQSEQYF. CDR3 coding DNA: TGTGCCAGCAGCTTAGCGCAATCCGAGCAGTACTTC.

The chain carries TRBV6-5 and TRBJ2-7; tentative D call: TRBD1 (6 bases). V was trimmed by 8 bases and J by 6 bases, leaving 20 bases between them. CDR3 size: 14 residues. The germline gives CDR1 MNHEY, CDR2 SVGAGI. CDR3 nucleotide sequence: TGTGCCAGCGGGTGGGGACATCAAGGCGGCGAGCAGTACTTC. It is translated as CASGWGHQGGEQYF.

The chain carries TRBV24-1 and TRBJ1-2; weak D call: TRBD1 (5 bases). CDR1 and CDR2 (germline): KGHDR, SFDVKD. This CDR3 has 15 residues. The V end was cut by 7 bases, the J end by 5 bases, with 19 bases between. The CDR3 nucleotides are TGTGCCACCAGCGCGACCACCGGGACGGCGTATGGCTACACCTTC. This sequence encodes CATSATTGTAYGYTF.

The chain links TRBV20-1 to TRBJ2-5, with 9 bases matching TRBD2. Trimming at V came to 2 bases and at J to 2 bases, leaving 3 bases not matched to a gene. The CDR3 has 14 residues. The germline gives CDR1 DFQATT, CDR2 SNEGSKA (reference sequence). CDR3 DNA: TGCAGTGCTAGACCAGCGGGAGGTCAAGAGACCCAGTACTTC. Translation: CSARPAGGQETQYF.

The chain links TRBV10-3 to TRBJ1-5; D is perhaps TRBD1 (5 bases). Looked up from germline, CDR1 is ENHRY and CDR2 is SYGVKD. The CDR3 covers 17 residues. V lost 2 bases, J lost 0 bases, and 14 bases lay in between. In nucleotides, the CDR3 is TGTGCCATCAGTGAGAGTATTTCGGGGCATAGCAATCAGCCCCAGCATTTT. This codes for CAISESISGHSNQPQHF.

The V call is TRBV12-3 or TRBV12-4, the J call TRBJ2-3; perhaps D is TRBD1 or TRBD2 (5 bases each). V lost 4 bases and J lost 9, with 8 bases in between. The CDR3 has 11 amino acids. The CDR3 reads CASSYRDTQYF. In DNA form, the CDR3 reads TGTGCCAGCAGTTATAGGGACACGCAGTATTTT.

A remark on this clonotype: Germline and junction disagree at one end, which may indicate a read error. The gene calls are TRBV7-3 and TRBJ1-2; D gene unclear. The CDR3 sequence is 14 residues long. Germline lookup yields CDR1 SGHTA and CDR2 FQGTGA. The CDR3 spells CASSQERFRDGYTF. The CDR3 region has the DNA TGCGCCAGCAGCCAAGAGAGATTCCGGGATGGCTACACCTTC.

The rearrangement joins TRBV7-2 to TRBJ1-1; unclear D gene. The V gene lost 5 bases and the J gene lost 0 bases, with 10 bases spanning the gap. Germline CDR1 reads SGHTA; CDR2 reads FQGNSA. CDR3 size: 14 residues. CDR3 region: CASSAQQMNTEAFF. DNA for the CDR3: TGTGCCAGCAGCGCACAGCAAATGAACACTGAAGCTTTCTTT.